This T cell receptor beta chain comes out of a study of blood T cell repertoires in COVID-19 (dated by TCRdb to 2020 to 2022). Concerning the study at large: Samples from collaborators originated in the United States, Italy and Spain and spanned both the acute and convalescent phases of COVID-19. Samples came from the ongoing ImmuneRACE study (first 160 participants) plus 1,254 subjects from 6 global collaborators. The material from the prospective study consisted of cDNA or gDNA derived from T cells, B-cell-depleted T cells, or PBMCs. A de-identified subject ID, COVID-19 status, age in years and sex were almost always included in the sample metadata. A freely available public database, intended as a resource for researchers studying the immune response to SARS-CoV-2, is where the repertoires were released. Where available, HLA class I and class II types were taken from metadata supplied by the sample provider and were not determined by assay-based typing. The dataset comprised deeply sampled blood TCRbeta repertoires from subjects exposed to, actively infected with, or recovered from COVID-19.

The immunoSEQ Assay, a bias-controlled multiplex PCR, was used to amplify TCRbeta CDR3 regions from genomic DNA. From the authors' description of their analysis: The number of nucleated cells in each sample was estimated by amplification of reference gene primers within the assay. To quantify the absolute abundance of each unique TCRbeta CDR3 rearrangement, sequence reads were collapsed and filtered. Productive Simpson clonality was computed per sample as the square root of Simpson's diversity index over productive rearrangements. Entries here come from immuneACCESS through TCRdb and include only in-frame sequences with V and J called. Some clones fail to appear in such tables; in the studies checked, an unresolved V gene covers under half of the shortfall, and the cause of the remainder is unknown. The DNA gave D and trimming, while V, J and clone size come from that table. This sample holds 250,000 or so clones; 75% to 90% were observed only once. Of the sample, over 3.5% is held by the ten largest clones.

Enrolling through a virtual design, the prospective study's participants ranged in age from roughly 18 to 90 years and lived across more than 20 United States geographic areas. To assign participants to cohorts, the prospective study relied on clinical history that participants themselves reported in a screening survey and a study questionnaire. Each participant in the prospective study had whole blood, serum and a nasopharyngeal or oropharyngeal swab collected by mobile phlebotomists. Participants in the prospective study had the option to provide additional blood draws and questionnaires over a roughly 2-month period. Prospective study blood samples were shipped either frozen or at room temperature before DNA extraction. Details on this clone: The antigen it recognizes is unknown. Base quality data are lacking; no much larger clone is found one base away.

Broad study findings and their caveats: The quantity of clinical and demographic metadata differed by source and by participant and was supplied without curation.

The sequence came from a woman between 25 and 40 years old with acute COVID-19. The sample was PBMCs or T cells enriched from blood (not recorded which).

The CDR3 reads as follows: CATGAGGVRETQYF. The bases are TGTGCCACGGGAGCGGGAGGGGTCAGAGAGACCCAGTACTTC. The chain employs TRBV10-3 and TRBJ2-5; TRBD2 matches 10 bases in the middle. The germline V end is reduced by 10 bases and the J end by 4 bases; junction bases left unmatched: 9. The CDR3, from cysteine to phenylalanine, totals 14 residues. CDR3 DNA only is kept here, 42 bases in frame from base 1. As encoded in the germline V gene, CDR1 is ENHRY while CDR2 is SYGVKD.